The entry that follows covers one TCR beta chain sequence. Its cognate antigen is unknown. The CDR3 length is 18 residues. V was clipped by 4 bases and J by 2 bases; unmatched bases: 17. Germline V CDR1 and CDR2: GTSNPN, SVGIG (reference sequence). The record originates from a study of beta chain features in type 1 diabetes. Study context: Age and gender were similar between patients and healthy donors, as were cell yields. Study outcomes and limitations: For patients, the naive, central memory and Treg TCRB repertoires appeared more alike than for healthy donors. It was possible that PCR favored shorter templates, equally so in patients and controls. All four CD4+ subsets of Type 1 diabetes patients contained TCRB CDR3s that were moderately but significantly shorter.

CD4+ naive, central memory, regulatory and stem cell-like memory cells were sorted via CD45RO/CCR7/CD25/CD127/CD95/CD27. Reverse transcription of all isolated RNA meant that expressed TCRB transcripts were sequenced. This table comes from immunoSEQ multiplex PCR, and its TCRdb copy is limited to in-frame clones, with some not included. This table has approximately 730,000 clones, about an eighth appearing once. The material sequenced was naive CD4+ T cells from blood. V is TRBV30 and J is TRBJ1-1, with 9 bases fitting TRBD1. This sequence was found in a young man with type 1 diabetes. The CDR3 loop is CAWILATGTGILNTEAFF. The CDR3 region has the DNA TGTGCCTGGATCCTAGCAACCGGGACAGGGATCTTAAACACTGAAGCTTTCTTT. Complete variable domain (other parts from reference TRBV30 and TRBJ1-1): SQTIHQWPATLVQPVGSPLSLECTVEGTSNPNLYWYRQAAGRGLQLLFYSVGIGQISSEVPQNLSASRPQDRQFILSSKKLLLSDSGFYLCAWILATGTGILNTEAFFGQGTRLTVV.